This TCR beta chain is from a study of T-cell memory formation after mild COVID-19. At the level of the study: Clustering of TCRs was largely donor specific. Notes on the study in general: The finding that pre-infection memory included some responding clones suggested that cross-reactive memory joined.

V was cut by 5 bases and J by 6 bases, with 7 bases left in between. This CDR3 contains 10 residues. Germline CDR1 is DFQATT and CDR2 is SNEGSKA (reference sequence). On this clonotype: Its antigen is undetermined.

The 5'RACE method, run with constant-segment primers, produced TCR alpha and TCR beta cDNA libraries (carrying sample barcodes and UMIs). TCRdb itself ran the 5' RACE reads through MiXCR, one entry per CDR3 protein. The profile shows 200,000 to 300,000 distinct CDR3 sequences, around 15% of them singletons. J is TRBJ2-5 and V is TRBV20-1; D gene ambiguous. This sequence originates from a man aged 18 to 30 who had mild COVID-19 (a few samples of this study predate the infection). Cell type and time point are not known. The sequencing input was PBMCs or a T cell subset sorted from them (not recorded which). As DNA, the CDR3 is TGCAGTGCTTTTCGACAGACCCAGTACTTC. Protein: CSAFRQTQYF.